One T cell receptor (beta chain) is described in this entry. Its antigen is as yet unknown. The data stem from a study of PD-1 blockade in classical Hodgkin lymphoma. Study information: Patients had nivolumab dosed at 3 mg/kg, delivered intravenously every 2 weeks. Study findings and constraints: According to reports, newly diagnosed patients had lower baseline TCR diversity than healthy donors, and relapsed/refractory patients had lower baseline TCR diversity still. CD4+ TCR diversity climbed significantly by C4D1, unlike CD8+ TCR diversity. No one has yet defined what causes the repertoire differences, which may be disease activity or prior therapy.

V gave up 7 bases and J gave up 3 bases, with 12 bases separating them. Germline V gives CDR1 MDHEN, CDR2 SYDVKM. CDR3 length: 13 residues. Libraries were prepared by immunoSEQ multiplex PCR; TCRdb keeps only in-frame clonotypes and omits some of them. Of around 25,000 clones in the sample, roughly four fifths were seen once. Autologous stem cell transplantation was followed by relapse in every patient, and brentuximab vedotin exposure varied. This sample comprised peripheral blood mononuclear cells (PBMCs), obtained before the second cycle of nivolumab. The clonotype comes from a human donor with classical Hodgkin lymphoma. The rearrangement joins TRBV28 to TRBJ2-5; D is perhaps TRBD1 (6 bases). The CDR3: CASTLRQEETQYF. The CDR3 region has the DNA TGTGCCAGCACCTTGAGACAGGAAGAGACCCAGTACTTC.